This T cell receptor beta chain emerged from a study of technical replicates of blood from several donors. The ends lost 0 bases at V and 3 bases at J; junction bases unmatched: 2. Germline V gene lookup returns CDR1 MRHNA and CDR2 SNTAGT. This CDR3 spans 15 amino acids. TCRdb's table, derived via immunoSEQ multiplex PCR, lists solely in-frame clones and lacks some. The top ten clones hold 0.2% to 0.3% of a sample with roughly 85,000 clones, roughly 94% of them seen once. The sequence was obtained from a human donor in good health. The V gene is TRBV6-4, the J gene TRBJ2-1; 7 bases match TRBD1. The specimen sequenced was T cells isolated from PBMCs. CDR3 sequence: CASSDSAGGYNEQFF. For the CDR3, the DNA is TGTGCCAGCAGTGACTCTGCAGGGGGCTACAATGAGCAGTTCTTC.